This passage covers 17 T cell receptor beta chains from one sample sequenced in a study of OX40 agonist ivuxolimab in advanced cancers. Clones were sequenced by immunoSEQ multiplex PCR, and TCRdb holds only the in-frame ones, with some missing. This table has under 85,000 clones, approximately 93% appearing once. This specimen consisted of CD4+ or CD8+ T cells sorted from blood, obtained in a trial of the OX40 agonist ivuxolimab. Every receptor here comes from an adult with an advanced solid tumor such as melanoma, head and neck, liver or kidney cancer.

The chain employs TRBV28 and TRBJ2-4; D is uncertain. From germline, CDR1 is MDHEN and CDR2 SYDVKM. V gave up 6 bases and J gave up 1 base, with 10 bases separating them. The CDR3 extends over 14 amino acids. In DNA, the CDR3 is TGTGCCAGCAGCCTCGATGGGGCCAAAAACATTCAGTACTTC. It codes for CASSLDGAKNIQYF. Variable domain in full (rest from reference TRBV28 and TRBJ2-4): DVKVTQSSRYLVKRTGEKVFLECVQDMDHENMFWYRQDPGLGLRLIYFSYDVKMKEKGDIPEGYSVSREKKERFSLILESASTNQTSMYLCASSLDGAKNIQYFGAGTRLSVL.

The V and J genes are TRBV5-4 and TRBJ1-2; D remains ambiguous. Germline values: CDR1 SGHNT, CDR2 YYREEE (reference sequence). The CDR3 extends over 13 amino acids. The V end lost 5 bases, the J end lost 2 bases, and 10 bases lay between the germline ends. In DNA form, the CDR3 reads TGTGCCAGCAGGCTAGACGGGAACTATGGCTACACCTTC. This sequence encodes CASRLDGNYGYTF.

The rearrangement joins TRBV6-4 to TRBJ1-2; D uncertain. V lost 0 bases, J lost 1 base, and 6 bases lay in between. This CDR3 is built from 14 residues. From germline, CDR1 is MRHNA and CDR2 SNTAGT. CDR3 nucleotide sequence: TGTGCCAGCAGTGACTCGGCGGGTAACTATGGCTACACCTTC. Protein: CASSDSAGNYGYTF.

This chain connects TRBV6-1 to TRBJ2-7; D is possibly TRBD1 (6 bases). The CDR3 runs 16 residues. The V gene lost 0 bases and the J gene lost 3 bases, with 15 bases spanning the gap. CDR1 MNHNS and CDR2 SASEGT come from the germline V gene. The CDR3 nucleotides are TGTGCCAGCAGTGAAGCGATCCAGGCAGGGGTCTACGAGCAGTACTTC. Its translation: CASSEAIQAGVYEQYF.

The genes are TRBV5-6 and TRBJ2-7; a possible D gene is TRBD2 (5 bases). CDR3 size: 14 residues. V was clipped by 5 bases and J by 2 bases, with 14 bases between them. Germline loops: CDR1 SGHDT, CDR2 YYEEEE. The CDR3 DNA sequence: TGTGCCAGCAGTCCCCGGGGAAATCCCTACGAGCAGTACTTC. It yields the protein CASSPRGNPYEQYF.

V gene TRBV18 combines with J gene TRBJ2-7, with 7 nucleotides matching TRBD1. This CDR3 is 14 amino acids long. Trimming at V came to 4 bases and at J to 2 bases, leaving 5 bases not matched to a gene. Germline CDR1 and CDR2: KGHSH and LQKENI. The CDR3 DNA is TGTGCCAGCTCACTGGGGGACAGAACCTACGAGCAGTACTTC. Translating gives CASSLGDRTYEQYF. The variable domain in full, completed from reference TRBV18 and TRBJ2-7, reads NAGVMQNPRHLVRRRGQEARLRCSPMKGHSHVYWYRQLPEEGLKFMVYLQKENIIDESGMPKERFSAEFPKEGPSILRIQQVVRGDSAAYFCASSLGDRTYEQYFGPGTRLTVT.

The CDR3 region is CASSFGSGHYEQYF. Written as DNA, the CDR3 is TGTGCCAGCAGCTTTGGTTCGGGACACTACGAGCAGTACTTC. The chain joins TRBV7-9 to TRBJ2-7; weak D call: TRBD1 (6 bases). The CDR3 spans 14 residues. Trimming took off 3 bases at V and 3 bases at J, with 12 bases between the two ends. The germline gives CDR1 SEHNR, CDR2 FQNEAQ (reference sequence). The variable domain in full, completed from reference TRBV7-9 and TRBJ2-7, reads DTGVSQNPRHKITKRGQNVTFRCDPISEHNRLYWYRQTLGQGPEFLTYFQNEAQLEKSRLLSDRFSAERPKGSFSTLEIQRTEQGDSAMYLCASSFGSGHYEQYFGPGTRLTVT.

The sample holds one count of this clone. The chain has TRBV21-1 and TRBJ1-1; no check of the table's D call, TRBD1, against the DNA was made. TRBV21-1 is a pseudogene locus. The CDR3 sequence is 21 residues long. The CDR3 sequence is CASSMGQVERVTPAWGTEAFF. CDR3 nucleotide sequence: TGTGCCAGCAGCATGGGACAGGTCGAAAGAGTTACCCCCGCTTGGGGCACTGAAGCTTTCTTT.

V is TRBV5-4 and J is TRBJ2-7; 9 bases are a match to TRBD2. V dropped 1 base and J dropped 0; count of bases not matched to a gene: 5. The CDR3 spans 16 residues. The V gene's germline CDR1 is SGHNT and CDR2 YYREEE (reference sequence). The CDR3: CASSLLAGGSSYEQYF. The CDR3 coding sequence is TGTGCCAGCAGCTTGTTGGCGGGAGGGAGCTCCTACGAGCAGTACTTC.

The chain links TRBV9 to TRBJ2-2; 7 bases are a match to TRBD1. Germline CDR1 reads SGDLS; CDR2 reads YYNGEE. V gave up 4 bases and J gave up 4 bases; unmatched junction bases: 13. The CDR3 is made up of 17 amino acids. The CDR3 spells CASSPRDRARGTGELFF. CDR3 nucleotide sequence: TGTGCCAGCAGCCCCCGAGACAGGGCGAGAGGCACCGGGGAGCTGTTTTTT. The full variable domain, completed using reference TRBV9 and TRBJ2-2, is DSGVTQTPKHLITATGQRVTLRCSPRSGDLSVYWYQQSLDQGLQFLIQYYNGEERAKGNILERFSAQQFPDLHSELNLSSLELGDSALYFCASSPRDRARGTGELFFGEGSRLTVL.

This chain uses TRBV6-5 with TRBJ2-2; 7 positions agree with TRBD2. This CDR3 is built from 14 residues. Germline V gene lookup returns CDR1 MNHEY and CDR2 SVGAGI. V was pared by 6 bases and J by 0 bases, with 1 base of the junction left unmatched. The CDR3 DNA sequence: TGTGCCAGCAGGGGACTACCGAACACCGGGGAGCTGTTTTTT. This sequence encodes CASRGLPNTGELFF.

The chain uses TRBV5-1 and TRBJ2-3, with 11 bases lining up with TRBD1. The length of the CDR3 is 18 residues. Germline V CDR1 and CDR2: SGHRS, YFSETQ. The V and J ends lost 4 bases and 0 bases, in that order; junction bases with no gene match: 10. This CDR3 reads CASSPWTGGISSTDTQYF. DNA of the CDR3: TGCGCCAGCAGCCCCTGGACAGGGGGCATCAGCAGCACAGATACGCAGTATTTT. The whole variable domain, remainder taken from reference TRBV5-1 and TRBJ2-3, is KAGVTQTPRYLIKTRGQQVTLSCSPISGHRSVSWYQQTPGQGLQFLFEYFSETQRNKGNFPGRFSGRQFSNSRSEMNVSTLELGDSALYLCASSPWTGGISSTDTQYFGPGTRLTVL.

The chain couples TRBV6-5 to TRBJ1-2; no clear D gene. Trimming removed 5 bases at V and 6 bases at J, with 19 bases between. The CDR3 is made up of 15 amino acids. Germline V gives CDR1 MNHEY, CDR2 SVGAGI. The DNA for the CDR3 is TGTGCCAGCAGTCAAACGACCCTTCTGGGGAATGGCTACACCTTC. It is translated as CASSQTTLLGNGYTF.

The CDR3 is CASSLVRVFLGTDTQYF. The CDR3 coding sequence is TGTGCCAGCAGCTTAGTCCGGGTGTTCCTAGGCACAGATACGCAGTATTTT. The chain couples TRBV7-2 to TRBJ2-3, with unresolved D. The CDR3 runs 17 residues. V lost 1 base and J lost 1, with 15 bases in between. Germline CDR1 and CDR2: SGHTA and FQGNSA.

V usage is TRBV19 and J usage is TRBJ1-1; TRBD1 agrees at 7 bases. Germline CDR1 is LNHDA and CDR2 is SQIVND (reference sequence). The CDR3 sequence is 14 residues long. The V and J ends lost 6 bases and 1 base, in that order; junction bases with no gene match: 5. CDR3 bases: TGTGCCAGTAGGCCGGGACAGTCGAACACTGAAGCTTTCTTT. Translation gives CASRPGQSNTEAFF. Based on the CDR3 plus reference TRBV19 and TRBJ1-1, the full variable domain is DGGITQSPKYLFRKEGQNVTLSCEQNLNHDAMYWYRQDPGQGLRLIYYSQIVNDFQKGDIAEGYSVSREKKESFPLTVTSAQKNPTAFYLCASRPGQSNTEAFFGQGTRLTVV.

The chain links TRBV28 to TRBJ1-5, with 7 bases matching TRBD1. The germline CDR1 and CDR2 sequences are MDHEN and SYDVKM. V lost 1 base, J lost 9 bases, and 6 bases stayed unmatched. The CDR3 length is 14 residues. The CDR3 nucleotides read TGTGCCAGCAGTTTATCAAGGGACAGCTTGCCCCAGCATTTT. It encodes CASSLSRDSLPQHF.

The V call is TRBV30, the J call TRBJ1-4; tentative D call: TRBD1 (5 bases). The CDR3 totals 14 residues. Germline CDR1 GTSNPN, CDR2 SVGIG (reference sequence). The V gene lost 4 bases and the J gene lost 7 bases, with 16 bases spanning the gap. The CDR3 region has the DNA TGTGCCTGGAATCTGGGGGTCGGGGGTGAAAAACTGTTTTTT. Translation: CAWNLGVGGEKLFF.